The entry below gives a single TCR beta chain sequence along with its context. Its antigen remains unknown. These data come from a study of cytomegalovirus exposure and HLA in healthy donors. For the study at large: As an earlier analysis found, roughly 180 million T cells yielded around 110 million unique TCR beta sequences. Of all 400 or so donors who were genotyped, 81% belonged to the Caucasian-associated ancestry cluster. Whole-study results and caveats: Rare sequences made up most TCRs, while some public TCRs were found in many donors.

The PCR had 60 Vbeta and 13 Jbeta primers. Sequencing used immunoSEQ multiplex PCR; TCRdb keeps in-frame clones, though not all of them. The table lists roughly 120,000 clones, more than 60% of them singletons. The CDR3 has 18 amino acids. Germline V gives CDR1 SGHVS, CDR2 FNYEAQ. V gave up 5 bases and J gave up 3 bases; unmatched junction bases: 14. This receptor was identified in a woman aged 40 to 50 in good health and CMV-seronegative. The J gene is TRBJ2-1, the V gene TRBV7-6; 9 bases are shared with TRBD1. Specimen: PBMCs. CDR3 loop: CASSPRPPTGGGYNEQFF. In DNA form, the CDR3 reads TGTGCCAGCAGCCCAAGGCCCCCGACAGGGGGTGGCTACAATGAGCAGTTCTTC.